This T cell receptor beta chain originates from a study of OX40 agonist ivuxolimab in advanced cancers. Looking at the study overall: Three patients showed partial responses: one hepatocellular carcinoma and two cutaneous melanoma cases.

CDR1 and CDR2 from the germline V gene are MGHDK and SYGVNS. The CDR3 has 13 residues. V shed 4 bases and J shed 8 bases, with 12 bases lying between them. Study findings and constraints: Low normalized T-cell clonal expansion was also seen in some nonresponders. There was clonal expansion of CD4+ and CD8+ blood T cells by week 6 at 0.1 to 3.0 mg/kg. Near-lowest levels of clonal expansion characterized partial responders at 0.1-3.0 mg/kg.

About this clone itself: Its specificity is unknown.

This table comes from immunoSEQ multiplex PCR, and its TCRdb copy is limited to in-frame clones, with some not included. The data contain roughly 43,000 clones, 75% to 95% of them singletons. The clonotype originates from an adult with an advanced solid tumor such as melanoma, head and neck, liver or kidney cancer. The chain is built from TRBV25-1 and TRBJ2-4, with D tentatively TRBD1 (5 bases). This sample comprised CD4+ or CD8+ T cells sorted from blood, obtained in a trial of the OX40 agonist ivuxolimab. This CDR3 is CASSVGLGDIQYF. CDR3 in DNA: TGTGCCAGCAGTGTGGGGTTAGGGGACATTCAGTACTTC.